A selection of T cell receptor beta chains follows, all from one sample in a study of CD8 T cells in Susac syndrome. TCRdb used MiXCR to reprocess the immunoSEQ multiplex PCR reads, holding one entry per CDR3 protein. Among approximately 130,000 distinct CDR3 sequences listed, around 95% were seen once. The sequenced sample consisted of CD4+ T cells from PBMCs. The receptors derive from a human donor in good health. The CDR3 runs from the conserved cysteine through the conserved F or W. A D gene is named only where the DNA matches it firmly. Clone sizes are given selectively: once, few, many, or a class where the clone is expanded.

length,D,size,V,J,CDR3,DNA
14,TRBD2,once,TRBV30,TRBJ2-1,CAWTSGASYNEQFF,TGTGCCTGGACTAGCGGGGCCTCCTACAATGAGCAGTTCTTC
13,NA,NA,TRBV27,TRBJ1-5,CASSSGARQPQHF,TGTGCCAGCAGTTCCGGGGCTAGGCAGCCCCAGCATTTT
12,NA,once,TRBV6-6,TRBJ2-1,CASSYGYNEQFF,TGTGCCAGCAGTTACGGATACAATGAGCAGTTCTTC
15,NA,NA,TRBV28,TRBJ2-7,CASSYTGGQAYEQYF,TGTGCCAGCAGCTATACGGGGGGACAGGCCTACGAGCAGTACTTC
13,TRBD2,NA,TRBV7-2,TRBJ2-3,CASSLGREDTQYF,TGTGCCAGCAGCTTAGGGCGGGAGGATACGCAGTATTTT
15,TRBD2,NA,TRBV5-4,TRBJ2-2,CASSLAGGISGELFF,TGTGCCAGCAGCTTGGCGGGAGGGATATCCGGGGAGCTGTTTTTT
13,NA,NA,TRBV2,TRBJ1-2,CASKDAGAYGYTF,TGTGCCAGCAAGGATGCTGGAGCCTATGGCTACACCTTC
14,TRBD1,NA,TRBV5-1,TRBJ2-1,CASSLGTGPNEQFF,TGCGCCAGCAGCTTGGGGACAGGGCCCAATGAGCAGTTCTTC
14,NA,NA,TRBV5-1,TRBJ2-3,CASSPGEGTDTQYF,TGCGCCAGCAGCCCAGGGGAGGGCACAGATACGCAGTATTTT
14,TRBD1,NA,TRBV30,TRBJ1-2,CAWRRGQTNYGYTF,TGTGCCTGGAGACGGGGACAGACCAACTATGGCTACACCTTC
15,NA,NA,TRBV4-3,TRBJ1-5,CASSQDPRRNQPQHF,TGCGCCAGCAGCCAAGACCCACGCCGCAATCAGCCCCAGCATTTT
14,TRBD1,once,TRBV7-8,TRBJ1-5,CASSPDRGTQPQHF,TGTGCCAGCAGCCCAGACAGGGGAACACAGCCCCAGCATTTT
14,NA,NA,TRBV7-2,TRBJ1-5,CASSYGDRNQPQHF,TGTGCCAGCAGCTATGGGGACCGAAATCAGCCCCAGCATTTT
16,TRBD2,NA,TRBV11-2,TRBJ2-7,CASSQGLVQAGYEQYF,TGTGCCAGCAGTCAAGGACTAGTCCAAGCCGGTTACGAGCAGTACTTC
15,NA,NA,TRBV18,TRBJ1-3,CASSPGIPSGNTIYF,TGTGCCAGCTCACCCGGGATCCCCTCTGGAAACACCATATATTTT
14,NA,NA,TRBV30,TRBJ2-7,CAWSLAGIFGEQYF,TGTGCCTGGAGTTTGGCAGGGATTTTTGGGGAGCAGTACTTC
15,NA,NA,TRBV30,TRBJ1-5,CAWSVGQTSNQPQHF,TGTGCCTGGAGTGTGGGCCAGACTAGCAATCAGCCCCAGCATTTT
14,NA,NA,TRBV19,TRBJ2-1,CASRSSTGVNEQFF,TGTGCCAGTAGATCCTCAACGGGAGTAAATGAGCAGTTCTTC